This section outlines one T cell receptor (beta chain) sequence together with its context. Its matching antigen is unknown. CDR1 is ENHRY and CDR2 is SYGVKD in the germline V gene. Losses at the gene ends were 3 bases for V and 1 base for J; bases not matched to a gene: 8. This CDR3 region has 18 residues. This sample's treatment: approximately nine-day PBMC culture with coronavirus spike peptide pools or control peptides (ViraFEST assay). Every well contained 1.5 million to 2.5 million PBMCs, which were grown with 10 IU/ml IL-2 and around 9.5 ug/ml peptide pools. Cells received half-medium changes with fresh IL-2 medium on days 3 and 7. The data were obtained in a study of vaccination and CD4 T cells after COVID-19. Overall study context: Post-vaccine sampling followed dose two by a median about 69 days (range 14 to 241). Control cultures were supplied with a CEFX pool, an HIV-1 Nef pool, or no peptide at all.

Cultured CD4+ T-cell DNA underwent Oncomine TCR Beta short-read sequencing. A single record per CDR3 protein comes from TCRdb applying MiXCR to the PCR reads. The table records more than 9,000 distinct CDR3 sequences, roughly 57% of them present only once. Sequenced sample: CD4+ T cells from blood, cultured in vitro. The TCR comes from a human donor who had recovered from COVID-19. The rearrangement joins TRBV10-3 to TRBJ2-3; 12 positions agree with TRBD1. CDR3 coding DNA: TGTGCCATCAGTGACTCCGGGACAGGGGGCTCGCGCACAGATACGCAGTATTTT. Residues: CAISDSGTGGSRTDTQYF.